Following are 26 T cell receptor beta chains from one sample sequenced in a study of control samples from healthy donors and cancer patients. Produced via immunoSEQ multiplex PCR; TCRdb's table is partial and in-frame only. Of 100,000 to 150,000 clones in the sample, over 75% were seen once. Sequences were obtained from blood. These receptors all stem from a middle-aged man in good health.

The chain has TRBV7-8 and TRBJ2-3, with 10 bases identical to TRBD1. The CDR3 is made up of 17 amino acids. The V gene end was trimmed by 5 bases and the J gene end by 3 bases; junction bases not matched to a gene: 11. The germline CDR1 and CDR2 sequences are SGHVS and FQNEAQ. CDR3 loop: CASSVTSWGQGTDTQYF. CDR3 nucleotide sequence: TGTGCCAGCAGCGTAACTTCTTGGGGACAGGGGACAGATACGCAGTATTTT.

V gene TRBV5-4 combines with J gene TRBJ1-5; D is perhaps TRBD1 (5 bases). CDR1 is SGHNT, CDR2 YYREEE, per germline (reference sequence). The germline V and J ends were trimmed by 2 bases and 1 base, with 13 bases remaining between them. The CDR3 consists of 16 residues. The CDR3 sequence is CASSFGGRRSNQPQHF. The CDR3 DNA is TGTGCCAGCAGCTTTGGGGGGAGGCGAAGCAATCAGCCCCAGCATTTT.

V gene TRBV3-1 (or the pseudogene TRBV3-2) combines with J gene TRBJ2-5, with D perhaps assigned TRBD1 or TRBD2 (5 bases each). Germline V lookup: CDR1 LGHDT, CDR2 YNNKEL (reference sequence). The CDR3 consists of 13 residues. Trimming left V 0 bases short and J 7 bases short, with 9 bases between. The CDR3 loop is CASSQDHGGTQYF. In DNA, the CDR3 is TGTGCCAGCAGCCAAGATCATGGGGGGACCCAGTACTTC.

The genes are TRBV5-1 and TRBJ1-5; possible D gene TRBD1, 5 bases. This CDR3 has 14 amino acids. V was clipped by 4 bases and J by 4 bases, with 12 bases between them. Germline-derived CDR1 and CDR2 are SGHRS and YFSETQ. CDR3 sequence reads: CASSPGTVNQPQHF. The CDR3 bases are TGCGCCAGCAGCCCTGGGACTGTGAATCAGCCCCAGCATTTT.

The chain joins TRBV30 to TRBJ2-1, with a possible D match to TRBD2 (5 bases). CDR1 is GTSNPN, CDR2 SVGIG, per germline (reference sequence). V was shortened by 2 bases and J by 7 bases, with 18 bases between the two germline ends. The CDR3 has 15 residues. In DNA, the CDR3 is TGTGCCTGGAGTAGATCCGGTAACCCGGGAAATGAGCAGTTCTTC. This sequence encodes CAWSRSGNPGNEQFF.

The chain links TRBV18 to TRBJ1-3; D gene ambiguous. Per germline, CDR1 KGHSH and CDR2 LQKENI. CDR3 size: 15 residues. V was trimmed by 8 bases and J by 0 bases, leaving 14 bases between them. In nucleotides, the CDR3 is TGTGCCAGCACTGAAGATCGGATCTCTGGAAACACCATATATTTT. Encoded protein: CASTEDRISGNTIYF.

The rearrangement links TRBV30 to TRBJ1-4, with a weak D call TRBD1 (6 bases). Trimming took off 2 bases at V and 7 bases at J, with 17 bases between the two ends. CDR1 GTSNPN and CDR2 SVGIG come from the germline V gene (reference sequence). There are 15 residues in the CDR3. CDR3 in amino acids: CAWSPREGGGEKLFF. Here the CDR3 DNA reads TGTGCCTGGAGTCCCCGAGAGGGGGGGGGTGAAAAACTGTTTTTT.

This chain joins TRBV5-1 and TRBJ1-2, with D unresolved. CDR3 length: 14 amino acids. The germline V gene has CDR1 SGHRS and CDR2 YFSETQ. V shed 4 bases and J shed 8 bases, with 18 bases lying between them. The CDR3 region is CASSRTGELGGYTF. DNA of the CDR3: TGCGCCAGCAGCCGTACCGGGGAGTTAGGCGGCTACACCTTC.

This chain uses TRBV25-1 with TRBJ1-6, with D perhaps matching TRBD1 (5 bases). Germline V gene lookup returns CDR1 MGHDK and CDR2 SYGVNS. V was trimmed by 5 bases and J by 1 base, leaving 15 bases between them. This CDR3 comprises 17 residues. CDR3 sequence: CASSPGPVGSYNSPLHF. The CDR3 coding sequence is TGTGCCAGCAGTCCGGGACCGGTCGGGTCCTATAATTCACCCCTCCACTTT.

This chain links TRBV19 with TRBJ1-5; TRBD1 matches 7 bases. Trimming removed 10 bases from V and 2 bases from J; junction bases left unmatched: 5. CDR3 length: 13 amino acids. Germline assignment: CDR1 LNHDA and CDR2 SQIVND (reference sequence). CDR3 amino acids: CATDGQGNQPQHF. CDR3 DNA: TGTGCCACCGACGGACAGGGCAATCAGCCCCAGCATTTT.

The V and J genes are TRBV4-1 and TRBJ1-5, with D uncertain. The CDR3 has 15 amino acids. Germline CDR1 is MGHRA and CDR2 is YSYEKL. Deletions cut 4 bases from V and 0 bases from J, with 10 bases between. CDR3 coding DNA: TGCGCCAGCAGCCCGGAGGAAAATAGCAATCAGCCCCAGCATTTT. It codes for CASSPEENSNQPQHF.

In the case of this clone: A much bigger clone sits one base away, suggesting this may be a read error. Other DNA variants within this sample encode the same CDR3. The chain links TRBV28 to TRBJ1-3, with TRBD1 identical over 7 bases. Germline V gene data show CDR1 as MDHEN and CDR2 as SYDVKM. The CDR3 totals 15 residues. The V gene end was trimmed by 6 bases and the J gene end by 2 bases; junction bases not matched to a gene: 7. The CDR3 nucleotides are TGTGCCAGCAGATCAGACAGGGTCCCTGGAAACACCATATATTTT. Translation: CASRSDRVPGNTIYF.

This clone was picked up a small number of times. This chain joins TRBV4-1 and TRBJ1-5; D call uncertain. V was clipped by 3 bases and J by 0 bases, with 15 bases between them. This CDR3 contains 17 residues. Germline CDR1 and CDR2: MGHRA and YSYEKL. The CDR3 here is CASSHLPPGNSNQPQHF. DNA for the CDR3: TGCGCCAGCAGCCATCTCCCCCCGGGAAATAGCAATCAGCCCCAGCATTTT.

This clone came up a few times. V usage is TRBV7-3 and J usage is TRBJ2-7, with 9 bases matching TRBD1. Germline CDR1 and CDR2: SGHTA and FQGTGA. There are 15 residues in the CDR3. V shed 3 bases and J 4 bases; nucleotides not matched to a gene: 7. CDR3 nucleotide sequence: TGTGCCAGCAGCTTTGCCGGGACAGGGTCATACGAGCAGTACTTC. Translated, it gives CASSFAGTGSYEQYF.

The chain joins TRBV9 to TRBJ1-2; D may be TRBD1 (5 bases). The CDR3 has 14 amino acids. The germline V gene encodes CDR1 SGDLS and CDR2 YYNGEE. The ends were cut back, 4 bases at V and 4 bases at J, with 14 bases in the middle. CDR3 in DNA: TGTGCCAGCAGCCGTCACCGACAGCCCTATGGCTACACCTTC. This encodes CASSRHRQPYGYTF.

The chain joins TRBV6-6 to TRBJ2-2; D call uncertain. Between the trimmed V and J ends, which lost 4 bases and 6 bases, there was a span of 15 bases. Germline loops: CDR1 MNHNY, CDR2 SVGAGI (reference sequence). The CDR3 is 15 amino acids. The CDR3 sequence is CASSSPSHAAGELFF. CDR3 DNA: TGTGCCAGCAGTTCCCCGTCTCACGCCGCCGGGGAGCTGTTTTTT.

CDR3 region: CASSQVTNSPLHF. The DNA for the CDR3 is TGTGCCAGCAGCCAAGTTACAAATTCACCCCTCCACTTT. The genes are TRBV3-1 (or the pseudogene TRBV3-2) and TRBJ1-6; D is uncertain. Per germline, CDR1 LGHDT and CDR2 YNNKEL (reference sequence). V lost 1 base, J lost 7 bases, and 5 bases lay in between. This CDR3 has 13 amino acids.

V is TRBV24-1 and J is TRBJ1-2; no clear D gene. The V and J ends lost 9 bases and 6 bases respectively, with 19 bases between them. Germline loops: CDR1 KGHDR, CDR2 SFDVKD. CDR3 length: 14 amino acids. This CDR3 is CATASGGPPNGYTF. The CDR3 region has the DNA TGTGCCACCGCGTCCGGCGGACCTCCGAATGGCTACACCTTC.

This chain connects TRBV7-9 to TRBJ1-4, with a possible D match to TRBD1 (6 bases). This CDR3 comprises 14 residues. Germline V lookup: CDR1 SEHNR, CDR2 FQNEAQ (reference sequence). Trimming cost V 2 bases and J 8 bases, with 12 bases left between them. The CDR3 protein is CASSLLGAGEKLFF. The CDR3 DNA reads as TGTGCCAGCAGCTTACTGGGGGCTGGCGAAAAACTGTTTTTT.

V usage is TRBV12-5 and J usage is TRBJ2-3; no reliable D call. Trimming removed 6 bases at V and 5 bases at J, with 12 bases between. Per the germline V gene, CDR1 is LGHNT and CDR2 is FRNRAP. The length of the CDR3 is 13 residues. The CDR3 sequence is CASGQNHRDTQYF. CDR3 nucleotide sequence: TGTGCTAGTGGCCAAAACCACAGAGATACGCAGTATTTT.

The J gene is TRBJ1-1, the V gene TRBV29-1, with D possibly matching TRBD1 (6 bases). Deletions cut 7 bases from V and 0 bases from J, with 12 bases between. The CDR3 runs 13 residues. The germline CDR1 and CDR2 sequences are SQVTM and ANQGSEA. CDR3 loop: CSAGGQMNTEAFF. CDR3 sequence (DNA): TGCAGCGCCGGTGGACAGATGAACACTGAAGCTTTCTTT.

This clone was counted a few times. The rearrangement uses TRBV6-4 and TRBJ2-1, with 11 bases fitting TRBD2. The CDR3 has 15 residues. The germline gives CDR1 MRHNA, CDR2 SNTAGT. Trimming at V came to 2 bases and at J to 7 bases, leaving 4 bases not matched to a gene. CDR3 sequence: CASSDSSSGGNEQFF. CDR3 DNA: TGTGCCAGCAGTGACAGCTCTAGCGGGGGGAATGAGCAGTTCTTC.

This clone was seen just once. The J gene is TRBJ1-2, the V gene TRBV6-6; D is unresolved. Germline CDR1 MNHNY, CDR2 SVGAGI (reference sequence). The ends were cut back, 8 bases at V and 5 bases at J, with 12 bases in the middle. CDR3 length equals 12 residues. The DNA of the CDR3 is TGTGCCAGCGGGTGGACGGGGTATGGCTACACCTTC. It translates to CASGWTGYGYTF.

The rearrangement links TRBV11-3 to TRBJ2-5, with a tentative D call TRBD2 (6 bases). CDR3 length: 15 residues. The V gene's germline CDR1 is SGHNT and CDR2 YENEEA. Trimming pared 1 base from V and 3 bases from J, leaving 12 bases between. The CDR3 sequence: CASSLGGGVEETQYF. CDR3 DNA sequence: TGTGCCAGCAGCTTAGGAGGCGGGGTGGAAGAGACCCAGTACTTC. Together with reference TRBV11-3 and TRBJ2-5, the CDR3 gives the full variable domain: EAGVVQSPRYKIIEKKQPVAFWCNPISGHNTLYWYLQNLGQGPELLIRYENEEAVDDSQLPKDRFSAERLKGVDSTLKIQPAELGDSAVYLCASSLGGGVEETQYFGPGTRLLVL.

J is TRBJ2-2 and V is TRBV9; no clear D. Germline CDR1 SGDLS, CDR2 YYNGEE. V gave up 3 bases and J gave up 0 bases, with 9 bases separating them. The CDR3 extends over 15 amino acids. The CDR3 coding sequence is TGTGCCAGCAGCGCCCAGGCCACGAACACCGGGGAGCTGTTTTTT. Translation gives CASSAQATNTGELFF.

As concerns this clone: Other nucleotide sequences from this sample produce the same CDR3. The V and J genes are TRBV6-5 and TRBJ2-1; maybe TRBD2 (6 bases). Trimming stripped 6 bases from V and 6 bases from J, with 15 bases between. The CDR3 spans 14 residues. CDR1 and CDR2 (germline): MNHEY, SVGAGI. CDR3 nucleotides: TGTGCCAGCAGGCGGGACTCCCTTCTCAATGAGCAGTTCTTC. Encoded protein: CASRRDSLLNEQFF.